The present entry profiles one T cell receptor beta chain with its context. This CDR3 contains 15 residues. The germline V gene encodes CDR1 LNHDA and CDR2 SQIVND (reference sequence). Deletions cut 1 base from V and 2 bases from J, with 8 bases between. The sample originates from a study of control samples from healthy donors and cancer patients. Only in-frame clones appear in the TCRdb table, and some are missing; sequencing was by immunoSEQ multiplex PCR. Here the sample spans 90,000 to 100,000 clones, roughly four fifths being singletons. Input material: blood. The chain has TRBV19 and TRBJ2-2; no clear D. This sequence was found in a man aged 55 to 70 in good health. The DNA of the CDR3 is TGTGCCAGTAGTATAGGGACGCTCAACACCGGGGAGCTGTTTTTT. Its protein product is CASSIGTLNTGELFF.